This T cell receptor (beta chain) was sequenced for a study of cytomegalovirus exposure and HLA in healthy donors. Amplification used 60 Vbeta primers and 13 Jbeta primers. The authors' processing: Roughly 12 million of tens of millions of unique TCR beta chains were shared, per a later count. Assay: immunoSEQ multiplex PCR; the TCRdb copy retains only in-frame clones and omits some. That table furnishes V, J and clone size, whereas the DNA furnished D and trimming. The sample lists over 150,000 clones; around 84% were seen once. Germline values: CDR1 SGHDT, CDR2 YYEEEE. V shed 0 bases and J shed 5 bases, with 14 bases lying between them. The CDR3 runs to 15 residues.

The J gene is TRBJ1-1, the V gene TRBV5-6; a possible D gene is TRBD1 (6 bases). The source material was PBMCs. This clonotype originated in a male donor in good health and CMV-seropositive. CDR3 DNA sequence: TGTGCCAGCAGCTTGGCGGGGGGCCGGTGGACTGAAGCTTTCTTT. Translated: CASSLAGGRWTEAFF.